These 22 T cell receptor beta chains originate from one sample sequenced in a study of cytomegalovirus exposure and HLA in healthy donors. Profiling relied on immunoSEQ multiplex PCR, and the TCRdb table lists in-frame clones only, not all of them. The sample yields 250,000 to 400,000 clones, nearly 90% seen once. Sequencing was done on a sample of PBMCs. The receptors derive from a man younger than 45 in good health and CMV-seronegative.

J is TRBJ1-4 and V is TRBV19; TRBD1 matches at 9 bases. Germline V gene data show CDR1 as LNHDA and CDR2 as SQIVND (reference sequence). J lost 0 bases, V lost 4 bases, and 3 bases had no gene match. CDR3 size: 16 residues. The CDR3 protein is CASSTDRGATNEKLFF. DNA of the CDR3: TGTGCCAGTAGTACGGACAGGGGTGCAACTAATGAAAAACTGTTTTTT.

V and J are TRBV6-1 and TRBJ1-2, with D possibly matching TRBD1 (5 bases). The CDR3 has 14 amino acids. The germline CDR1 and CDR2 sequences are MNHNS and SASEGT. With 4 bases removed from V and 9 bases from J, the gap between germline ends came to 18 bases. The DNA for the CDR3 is TGTGCCAGCAGTGCAGGAGACAGTCGAGTGAGCTACACCTTC. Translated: CASSAGDSRVSYTF.

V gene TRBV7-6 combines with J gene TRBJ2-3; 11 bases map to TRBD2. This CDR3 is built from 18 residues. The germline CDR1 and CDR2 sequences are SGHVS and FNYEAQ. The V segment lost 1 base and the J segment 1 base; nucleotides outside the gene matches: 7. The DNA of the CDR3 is TGTGCCAGCAGCTTAGGACTAGCGGGGAGGTCTGGCACAGATACGCAGTATTTT. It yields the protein CASSLGLAGRSGTDTQYF.

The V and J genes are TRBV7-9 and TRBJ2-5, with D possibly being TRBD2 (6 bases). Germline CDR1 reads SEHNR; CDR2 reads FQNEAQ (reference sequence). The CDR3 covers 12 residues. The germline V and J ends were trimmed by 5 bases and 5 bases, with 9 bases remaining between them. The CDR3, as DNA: TGTGCCAGCAGCGGGGGGAGGGAGACCCAGTACTTC. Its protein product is CASSGGRETQYF.

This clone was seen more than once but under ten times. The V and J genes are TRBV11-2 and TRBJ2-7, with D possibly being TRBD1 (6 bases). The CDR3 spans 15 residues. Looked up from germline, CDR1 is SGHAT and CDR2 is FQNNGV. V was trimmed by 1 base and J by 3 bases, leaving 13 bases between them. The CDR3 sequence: CASSLAQGTVYEQYF. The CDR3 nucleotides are TGTGCCAGCAGCTTAGCACAGGGAACGGTCTACGAGCAGTACTTC.

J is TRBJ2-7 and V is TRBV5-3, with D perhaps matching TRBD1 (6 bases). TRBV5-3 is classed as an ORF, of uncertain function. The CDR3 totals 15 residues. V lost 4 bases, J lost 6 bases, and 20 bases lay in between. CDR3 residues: CARSPSNRESVEQYF. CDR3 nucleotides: TGTGCCAGAAGCCCCTCAAACAGGGAATCTGTCGAGCAGTACTTC.

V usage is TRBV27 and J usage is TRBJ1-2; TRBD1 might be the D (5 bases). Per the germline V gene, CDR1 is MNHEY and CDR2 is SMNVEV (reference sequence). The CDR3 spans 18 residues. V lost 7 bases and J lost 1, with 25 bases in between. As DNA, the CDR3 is TGTGCCAGCACCCTCCGAGGCGGGGCCTCAATAGTTAACTATGGCTACACCTTC. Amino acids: CASTLRGGASIVNYGYTF.

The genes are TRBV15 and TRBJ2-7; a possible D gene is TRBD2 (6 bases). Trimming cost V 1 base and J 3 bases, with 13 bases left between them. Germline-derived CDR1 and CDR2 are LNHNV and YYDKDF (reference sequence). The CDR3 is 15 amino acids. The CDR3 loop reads CATSRVRGSGYEQYF. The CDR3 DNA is TGTGCCACCAGCAGAGTTCGGGGGTCTGGCTACGAGCAGTACTTC.

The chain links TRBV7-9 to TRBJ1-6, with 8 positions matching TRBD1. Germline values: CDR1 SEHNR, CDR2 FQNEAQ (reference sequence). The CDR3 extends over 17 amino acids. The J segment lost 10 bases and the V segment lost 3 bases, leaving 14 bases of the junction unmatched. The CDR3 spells CASSFSGTGDFGSPLHF. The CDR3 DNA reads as TGTGCCAGCAGCTTTTCCGGGACAGGAGATTTCGGATCACCCCTCCACTTT.

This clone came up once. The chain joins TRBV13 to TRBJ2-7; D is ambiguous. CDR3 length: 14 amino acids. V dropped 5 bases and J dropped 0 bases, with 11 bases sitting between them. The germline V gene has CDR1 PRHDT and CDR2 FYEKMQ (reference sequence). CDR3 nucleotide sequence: TGTGCCAGCAGCAATGTTACAGCCTCCTACGAGCAGTACTTC. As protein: CASSNVTASYEQYF.

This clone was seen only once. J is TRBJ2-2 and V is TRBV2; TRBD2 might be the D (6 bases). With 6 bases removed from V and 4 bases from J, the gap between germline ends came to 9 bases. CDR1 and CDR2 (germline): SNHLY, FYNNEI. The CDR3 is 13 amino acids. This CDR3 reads CASRGTSTGELFF. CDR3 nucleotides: TGTGCCAGCAGAGGGACTTCCACCGGGGAGCTGTTTTTT.

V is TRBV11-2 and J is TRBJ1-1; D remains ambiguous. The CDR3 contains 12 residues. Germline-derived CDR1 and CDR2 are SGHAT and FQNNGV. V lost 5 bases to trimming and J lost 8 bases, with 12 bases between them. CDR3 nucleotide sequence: TGTGCCAGCAGCCCGAGTCGTTGGGAAGCTTTCTTT. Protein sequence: CASSPSRWEAFF.

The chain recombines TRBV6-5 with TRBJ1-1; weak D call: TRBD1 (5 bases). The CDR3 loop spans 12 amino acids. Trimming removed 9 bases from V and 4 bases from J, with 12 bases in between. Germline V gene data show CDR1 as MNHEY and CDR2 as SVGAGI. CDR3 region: CASSSGITEAFF. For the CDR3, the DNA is TGTGCCAGTTCTTCAGGGATCACTGAAGCTTTCTTT.

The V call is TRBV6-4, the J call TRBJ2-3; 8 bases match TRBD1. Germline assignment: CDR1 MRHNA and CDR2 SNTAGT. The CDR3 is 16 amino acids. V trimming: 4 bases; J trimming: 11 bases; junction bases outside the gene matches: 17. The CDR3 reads CASSVTPSTGERGQYF. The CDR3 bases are TGTGCCAGCAGTGTAACCCCATCGACAGGGGAAAGGGGGCAGTATTTT.

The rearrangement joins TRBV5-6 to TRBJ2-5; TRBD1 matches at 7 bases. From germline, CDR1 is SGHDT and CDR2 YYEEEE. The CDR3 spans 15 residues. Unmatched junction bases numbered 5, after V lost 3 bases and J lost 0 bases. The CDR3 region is CASSSGQTHQETQYF. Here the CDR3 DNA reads TGTGCCAGCAGCTCGGGACAGACTCACCAAGAGACCCAGTACTTC.

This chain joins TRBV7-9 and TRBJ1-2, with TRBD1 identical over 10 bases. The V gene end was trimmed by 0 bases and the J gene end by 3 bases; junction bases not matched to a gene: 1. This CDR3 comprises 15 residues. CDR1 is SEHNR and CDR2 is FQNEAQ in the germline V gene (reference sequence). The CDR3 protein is CASSLAGQGHYGYTF. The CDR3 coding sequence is TGTGCCAGCAGCTTAGCGGGACAGGGGCACTATGGCTACACCTTC.

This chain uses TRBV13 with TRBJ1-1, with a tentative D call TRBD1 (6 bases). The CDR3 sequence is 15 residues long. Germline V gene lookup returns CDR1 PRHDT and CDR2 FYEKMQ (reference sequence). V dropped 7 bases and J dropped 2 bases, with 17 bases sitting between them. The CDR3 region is CASIPYRETNTEAFF. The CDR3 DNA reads TGTGCCAGCATCCCTTACAGGGAAACTAACACTGAAGCTTTCTTT.

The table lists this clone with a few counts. CDR3 nucleotide sequence: TGTGCCAGCAGTCGGACAGCCTACAATGAGCAGTTCTTC. Translation: CASSRTAYNEQFF. The chain links TRBV5-5 to TRBJ2-1, with a possible D match to TRBD1 (6 bases). This CDR3 contains 13 residues. V was pared by 5 bases and J by 2 bases, with 8 bases between. Germline lookup yields CDR1 SGHKS and CDR2 YYEKEE (reference sequence).

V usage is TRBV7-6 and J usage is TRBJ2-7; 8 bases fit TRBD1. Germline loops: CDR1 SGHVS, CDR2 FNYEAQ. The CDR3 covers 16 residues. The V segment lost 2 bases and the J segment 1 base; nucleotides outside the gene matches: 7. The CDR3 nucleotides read TGTGCCAGCAGCTTAACCGGGACAGGCCTTTCCTACGAGCAGTACTTC. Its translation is CASSLTGTGLSYEQYF.

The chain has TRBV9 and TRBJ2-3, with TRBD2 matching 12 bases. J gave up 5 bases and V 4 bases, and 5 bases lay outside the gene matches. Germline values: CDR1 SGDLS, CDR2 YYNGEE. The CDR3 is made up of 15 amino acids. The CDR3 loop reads CASSPGLAGVDTQYF. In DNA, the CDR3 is TGTGCCAGCAGCCCGGGACTAGCGGGTGTAGATACGCAGTATTTT.

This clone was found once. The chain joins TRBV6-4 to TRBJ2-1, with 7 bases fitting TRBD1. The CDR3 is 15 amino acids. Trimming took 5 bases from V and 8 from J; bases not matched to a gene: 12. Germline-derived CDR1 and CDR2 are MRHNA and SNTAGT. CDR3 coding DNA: TGTGCCAGCAGTAGACAGGGACAGCCCCTCGATGAGCAGTTCTTC. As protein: CASSRQGQPLDEQFF.

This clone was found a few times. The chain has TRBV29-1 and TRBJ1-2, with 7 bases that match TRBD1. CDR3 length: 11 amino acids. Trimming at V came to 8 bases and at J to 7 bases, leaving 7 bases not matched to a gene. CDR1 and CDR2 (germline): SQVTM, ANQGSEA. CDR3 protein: CSHPTGFGYTF. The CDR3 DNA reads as TGCAGCCACCCGACAGGGTTTGGCTACACCTTC.